This TCR beta chain was identified in a study of cytomegalovirus exposure and HLA in healthy donors (dated by TCRdb to 2016 to 2017). With respect to the entire study: According to an earlier analysis of around 600 of the donors, 150 million to 200 million T cells yielded 120 million or so unique TCR beta sequences and roughly 280 Gb of sequence data. Approximately 310 gigabases of sequencing data and 70 million to 100 million unique TCR sequences were included in an early release covering about 600 HLA-typed donors. Among the roughly 400 genotyped donors, about 83% belonged to the genetic ancestry cluster associated with self-reported Caucasian donors. The study aimed to test whether signatures of past pathogen exposure could be identified by cataloging public T cell receptors. The study used immunosequencing to profile the T cell repertoires of 666 subjects and linked those repertoires to cytomegalovirus serostatus. Besides the first cohort of more than 650 subjects, a separate validation cohort made up of 120 different subjects was used. The study combined high-throughput TCR immunosequencing, statistical association of individual TCRs with disease status, and machine learning to predict cytomegalovirus infection status. To study patterns of TCR occurrence, a later analysis re-analyzed previously published TCR beta repertoires from 650 to 750 donors and added high-resolution HLA genotyping. Rather than drawing on any new phenotypic data, the later analysis identified candidate immune exposures from TCR beta sequences and the way those sequences occurred across donors. In an earlier analysis of 550 to 700 of the donors, high-throughput TCR beta sequencing was used to judge whether each TCR beta V gene segment behaved as functional or pseudogenic. Donor age, sex, ethnicity and CMV serostatus were collected together with the repertoire data. A later genetic analysis took genome-wide SNP genotypes for about three fifths of the roughly 700 donors and used that subset as a discovery cohort. All discovery cohort repertoires had been generated using a single sequencing platform. HLA typing included class I and class II loci at four-digit resolution. The number of typed donors differed by locus: about 620-640 for A, B, C, DRB1 and DQB1; 522 for DQA1; 606 for DPA1; and about 470 for DPB1. Roughly five DR-DQ haplotypes were handled as single units for association and clustering because linkage in the cohort was strong. Among some 400 genotyped donors of the cohort, an average of approximately 200,000 unique TCR beta nucleotide sequences was sequenced per donor, of which about 18% were non-productive.

Library prep was done by the immunoSEQ multiplex PCR assay. For the multiplex PCR, a mixture combining 60 forward primers for TCR Vbeta segments and 13 reverse primers for TCR Jbeta segments was used. The CDR3 region of rearranged TCR beta genes was amplified from genomic DNA with a multiplex PCR assay. Amplified TCR beta libraries were sequenced as 87-base-pair reads on the Illumina HiSeq System. The authors' analysis ran thus. A later analysis tallied 70 million to 100 million unique TCR beta chains across the 700 or so repertoires, and around 9.9 million of those chains were shared by two or more donors. A nearest-neighbor algorithm error-corrected the raw reads and collapsed the reads into unique sequences, merging closely related sequences to remove PCR and sequencing errors. V, D and J gene segments were assigned by aligning CDR3 sequences to IMGT reference sequences. For a sequence to be retained, a match of at least six nucleotides to both a V gene segment and a J gene segment was required. Rearrangements were classified as productive when the CDR3 lacked stop codons and remained in frame with V and J, and all other rearrangements were classified as non-productive. Following IMGT convention, CDR3 was defined as the stretch from the second conserved V-encoded cysteine to the conserved J-encoded phenylalanine. In an earlier analysis of around 570 of the donors, sequences lacking an unambiguous match to a single V gene segment were excluded. In an earlier analysis of 450 to 700 of the donors, V segments were called functional above 56.7% productive rearrangements and were called segregating when the between-donor standard deviation exceeded 5%. A statistical classification framework was developed to diagnose cytomegalovirus status using the catalog of TCR beta chain sequences. V and J gene assignment, in a later analysis, came from comparing TCR nucleotide sequences with IMGT/GENE-DB human TR gene sequences. A later analysis assigned CDR3 sequences and most-parsimonious VDJ recombination scenarios with the TCRdist pipeline. In a later analysis, each TCR beta chain was defined by its CDR3 amino acid sequence together with its V-gene family, and reads lacking a unique V-gene family were excluded. In a later analysis, 450 to 600 highly shared, low-generation-probability nucleotide sequences were removed to address suspected cross-contamination and a sequencing artifact. For each public chain, a later analysis derived a clonal expansion index from normalized ranks of inferred template counts within each repertoire. In a later analysis, generation probabilities were computed with a VDJ recombination model fitted to out-of-frame rearrangements, and the resulting probabilities were checked against IGoR. A later analysis scored TCR-TCR, TCR-HLA and TCR-CMV co-occurrence with hypergeometric tests, applying a repertoire-size bias correction to TCR pairs. False discovery rates were estimated in a later analysis by permuting HLA or CMV assignments 20 times. A later analysis grouped co-occurring TCRs with DBSCAN, adding TCRdist sequence similarity when clustering within HLA-allele-positive subsets. Co-occurrence clustering excluded repertoires with fewer than 30,000 or more than 120,000 public chains, plus five with anomalous nucleotide sharing. TCRdb carries this immuneACCESS record with in-frame sequences only. Its versions omit some clonotypes, under half of them owing to an unresolved V gene in the studies checked, with the rest unexplained. That table gives V, J and clone size, and the DNA gave D and trimming. This sample is represented by roughly 160,000 clones; about 75% of them were singletons. Roughly 13% of the sample lies in the top ten.

Results and caveats for the whole study, not just this receptor: An earlier analysis of approximately 500 of the donors showed that most TCR beta V segments appeared in productive rearrangements either about 87% or about 30% of the time, which broadly matched IMGT annotations. A further reported finding was that TCR beta sequences accurately predicted the HLA-A and HLA-B alleles for most subjects in the first cohort. A cluster of highly shared sequence variants was judged likely to represent a technical artifact of the sequencing pipeline. An association between a missense DCLRE1C variant and V-gene and J-gene trimming of TCR beta chains was found in a later genetic analysis and replicated in an independent cohort. Compared with the approximately 600-donor mean, donors in an Asian-associated ancestry cluster had fewer N-insertions in productive TCRs, according to a later genetic analysis. The presence/absence analyses assumed that sequencing depth was roughly uniform across donors, and that assumption may not be true. In a later analysis, HLA-associated TCR beta chains were found to be more clonally expanded and to have lower generation probabilities than equally common non-associated chains. The earlier analysis of about 600 of the donors excluded 15 to 20 rarely observed V segments, including chromosome 9 orphons, because counts were too low. A few of the identified cytomegalovirus-associated TCR beta chains were confirmed in vitro to be specific for cytomegalovirus antigens. In a later analysis, TCR association rates were found to vary across HLA loci, with the most associated TCRs seen for DRB1 alleles and the fewest for HLA-C alleles. Because some donors lacked HLA typing at each locus, the association tests relied only on the typed subset. CMV serostatus was the only immune exposure information available for the cohort. Linkage disequilibrium might explain the correlated functional status among segregating V segments, but an unknown experimental factor could not be excluded. According to a later analysis, most CMV-associated TCR beta chains appeared to be HLA-restricted, and the HLA associations seemed to be driven largely by CMV exposure. In the study, approximately 150 TCR beta chains were listed as associated with cytomegalovirus. Cytomegalovirus status was reported to be diagnosed by the classifier with high specificity and sensitivity in both the original and validation cohorts. The 87-base-pair reads could not distinguish some IMGT-functional V segments, including TRBV6-2 and TRBV6-3, so those segments were excluded. While some public TCRs were present in many individuals, most TCR sequences turned up only very rarely across donors. When HLA alleles, especially DR and DQ, strongly co-occurred, TCR associations were difficult to assign to individual alleles. The authors suggested that the approach could potentially be generalized to other disease states and immunological phenotypes. Several of the top co-occurrence clusters appeared to be linked to parvovirus B19, influenza, CMV and Epstein-Barr virus, according to a later analysis. The cohort was sequenced for TCR beta chains only, and without alpha or paired-chain data the features that could be detected were limited. In a later analysis, some 17,000 TCR beta sequences were associated with specific HLA alleles at a false discovery rate of 0.05.

The cohort was made up of hundreds of healthy bone marrow donors. At the time of sampling, all cohort members were nominally healthy, though unrecorded immune exposures were likely present. The donor tested CMV seropositive, placing the donor among the approximately 310 seropositive members of the cohort. Each donor provided a peripheral blood sample, and peripheral blood mononuclear cells were used for TCR beta sequencing. The Qiagen DNeasy Blood Extraction Kit was used to extract genomic DNA from the blood cell samples. Clipping removes 5 bases from V and 1 base from J, with 13 as the unmatched junction base count. The CDR1 and CDR2 encoded by the germline V gene (reference sequence) are PRHDT and FYEKMQ. Its CDR3 holds 20 amino acids, cysteine through phenylalanine. Of all the DNA, just the CDR3 is kept, 60 bases in frame from base 1. Concerning this clone itself: It has no known antigen specificity. Base quality data are lacking; no much larger clone is found one base away.

The clonotype originates from a middle-aged man in good health and CMV-seropositive. The source material was PBMCs. The receptor chain draws on TRBV13 and TRBJ2-1; 14 nucleotides in the junction match TRBD2. The nucleotide sequence is TGTGCCAGCAGCGCTCGATTCGGACTAGCGGGGGGCCGGTCCTACAATGAGCAGTTCTTC. Translated, this gives CASSARFGLAGGRSYNEQFF.